The 29 T cell receptor beta chains listed next were all sequenced from one sample in a study of cytomegalovirus exposure and HLA in healthy donors. PCR involved 60 Vbeta and 13 Jbeta primers. Some clones are missing from TCRdb's copy, which holds only in-frame ones; the method was immunoSEQ multiplex PCR. The sample shows over 75,000 clones, around 67% of them seen only once. The source material was PBMCs. Source of these receptors: a human donor in good health.

The chain combines TRBV10-3 with TRBJ1-2, with a tentative D call TRBD1 (5 bases). This CDR3 comprises 12 residues. CDR1 and CDR2 (germline): ENHRY, SYGVKD. V lost 8 bases, J lost 5 bases, and 12 bases lay in between. CDR3 bases: TGTGCCATCGGGGCAGGGCGTTATGGCTACACCTTC. This encodes CAIGAGRYGYTF.

The chain recombines TRBV5-4 with TRBJ2-2; 8 nucleotides line up with TRBD1. V dropped 0 bases and J dropped 7; count of bases not matched to a gene: 8. Germline lookup yields CDR1 SGHNT and CDR2 YYREEE (reference sequence). The CDR3 covers 16 residues. The CDR3 DNA reads as TGTGCCAGCAGCTTGGTCGGGCAGGGGGCCATCGGGGAGCTGTTTTTT. Amino acids: CASSLVGQGAIGELFF. The full variable domain, in which reference TRBV5-4 and TRBJ2-2 provide the parts outside the CDR3, is ETGVTQSPTHLIKTRGQQVTLRCSSQSGHNTVSWYQQALGQGPQFIFQYYREEENGRGNFPPRFSGLQFPNYSSELNVNALELDDSALYLCASSLVGQGAIGELFFGEGSRLTVL.

The rearrangement links TRBV30 to TRBJ1-2; 9 positions match TRBD1. The CDR3 runs 14 residues. Germline V CDR1 and CDR2: GTSNPN, SVGIG (reference sequence). V shed 0 bases and J 3 bases; nucleotides not matched to a gene: 2. The CDR3 sequence: CAWSVRDRDYGYTF. The CDR3 DNA reads TGTGCCTGGAGTGTCCGGGACAGGGACTATGGCTACACCTTC.

The chain recombines TRBV18 with TRBJ1-2; 9 nucleotides line up with TRBD1. In germline, CDR1 is KGHSH, CDR2 LQKENI. V lost 6 bases, J lost 6 bases, and 14 bases stayed unmatched. The length of the CDR3 is 16 residues. The CDR3: CASSKRDRVLADGYTF. Here the CDR3 DNA reads TGTGCCAGCTCGAAACGGGACAGGGTTCTAGCTGATGGCTACACCTTC.

The chain employs TRBV7-2 and TRBJ2-7; 12 nucleotides align to TRBD2. V dropped 3 bases and J dropped 1; count of bases not matched to a gene: 1. The CDR3 is 15 amino acids. Germline CDR1 SGHTA, CDR2 FQGNSA. This chain's CDR3 is CASSFLAGGSYEQYF. As DNA, the CDR3 is TGTGCCAGCAGCTTTCTAGCGGGGGGGTCCTACGAGCAGTACTTC.

The J gene is TRBJ2-7, the V gene TRBV4-3; possible D gene TRBD2, 6 bases. The V end lost 0 bases, the J end lost 7 bases, and 13 bases lay between the germline ends. The germline V gene has CDR1 LGHNA and CDR2 YSLEER. The CDR3 spans 14 residues. CDR3 sequence reads: CASSQDPLALEQYF. DNA for the CDR3: TGCGCCAGCAGCCAAGATCCGCTAGCGCTGGAGCAGTACTTC.

The rearrangement uses TRBV4-3 and TRBJ2-7, with 11 nucleotides matching TRBD1. V lost 4 bases to trimming and J lost 5 bases; unmatched junction nucleotides: 10. The V gene's germline CDR1 is LGHNA and CDR2 YSLEER. This CDR3 is 16 amino acids long. The CDR3, as DNA: TGCGCCAGCAGCCTCTGGAGTGGGACAGGGGGGAACGAGCAGTACTTC. It encodes CASSLWSGTGGNEQYF.

This sequence joins TRBV7-2 and TRBJ2-7; 10 bases line up with TRBD1. The junction had 5 bases not matched to a gene; V was cut back by 3 bases and J by 3 bases. The CDR3 has 15 amino acids. Looked up from germline, CDR1 is SGHTA and CDR2 is FQGNSA. CDR3 DNA sequence: TGTGCCAGCAGCTTGCGGACAGGGGGACACTACGAGCAGTACTTC. Encoded protein: CASSLRTGGHYEQYF.

V gene TRBV29-1 combines with J gene TRBJ2-5, with D unresolved. Germline CDR1 is SQVTM and CDR2 is ANQGSEA. This CDR3 spans 13 amino acids. V lost 3 bases, J lost 3 bases, and 11 bases lay in between. The CDR3 nucleotides are TGCAGCGTTGATTTGACTTATAAAGAGACCCAGTACTTC. It translates to CSVDLTYKETQYF.

V gene TRBV5-1 combines with J gene TRBJ2-7; D is undetermined. This CDR3 region has 15 residues. Germline V gene data show CDR1 as SGHRS and CDR2 as YFSETQ. With 0 bases removed from V and 0 bases from J, the gap between germline ends came to 10 bases. The CDR3 spells CASSLVTRSSYEQYF. CDR3 DNA sequence: TGCGCCAGCAGCTTGGTAACACGGAGCTCCTACGAGCAGTACTTC.

The CDR3 region has the DNA TGTGCCAGCAGTGAAGTTCATGGGCAAGGAGCTTTCTTT. The encoded protein is CASSEVHGQGAFF. The chain has TRBV2 and TRBJ1-1; no clear D. Trimming took off 1 base at V and 10 bases at J, with 13 bases between the two ends. Germline V gives CDR1 SNHLY, CDR2 FYNNEI. The CDR3 has 13 amino acids.

This clone was detected a few times. This chain joins TRBV4-1 and TRBJ1-2; TRBD1 is a possible D gene (5 bases). V was trimmed by 1 base and J by 6 bases, leaving 15 bases between them. Looked up from germline, CDR1 is MGHRA and CDR2 is YSYEKL. The CDR3 contains 15 residues. The CDR3 sequence: CASSQAPWGGDGYTF. Written as DNA, the CDR3 is TGCGCCAGCAGCCAAGCGCCTTGGGGGGGGGATGGCTACACCTTC.

V usage is TRBV29-1 and J usage is TRBJ1-2, with 8 positions matching TRBD1. The CDR3 extends over 15 amino acids. CDR1 is SQVTM and CDR2 is ANQGSEA in the germline V gene. The ends lost 0 bases at V and 2 bases at J; junction bases unmatched: 5. CDR3 sequence reads: CSVEELQGENYGYTF. CDR3 nucleotide sequence: TGCAGCGTTGAAGAACTACAGGGGGAGAACTATGGCTACACCTTC.

This clone showed up just a few times. The rearrangement joins TRBV9 to TRBJ2-2; the match to TRBD1 covers 9 bases. The CDR3 extends over 17 amino acids. Trimming removed 0 bases from V and 4 bases from J; junction bases left unmatched: 7. Germline-derived CDR1 and CDR2 are SGDLS and YYNGEE. This CDR3 is CASSVVIGTGPTGELFF. CDR3 coding DNA: TGTGCCAGCAGCGTAGTAATCGGGACAGGGCCCACCGGGGAGCTGTTTTTT. The whole variable domain, remainder taken from reference TRBV9 and TRBJ2-2, is DSGVTQTPKHLITATGQRVTLRCSPRSGDLSVYWYQQSLDQGLQFLIQYYNGEERAKGNILERFSAQQFPDLHSELNLSSLELGDSALYFCASSVVIGTGPTGELFFGEGSRLTVL.

The chain is built from TRBV5-6 and TRBJ2-3; TRBD1 matches at 7 bases. Germline V gene sequence: CDR1 SGHDT, CDR2 YYEEEE. With V trimmed by 3 bases and J by 4 bases, 5 bases remained unmatched. The length of the CDR3 is 14 residues. The CDR3 DNA is TGTGCCAGCAGCTACGACAGGGCCGCAGATACGCAGTATTTT. Encoded protein: CASSYDRAADTQYF.

This chain joins TRBV9 and TRBJ1-2; tentatively, D is TRBD1 (5 bases). Trimming stripped 0 bases from V and 6 bases from J, with 12 bases between. CDR1 and CDR2 (germline): SGDLS, YYNGEE. The CDR3 spans 14 residues. The CDR3 loop reads CASSVGGAMDGYTF. The CDR3 nucleotides are TGTGCCAGCAGCGTAGGGGGCGCAATGGATGGCTACACCTTC.

This clone has a handful of counts. The CDR3 reads CASRMGQSANYGYTF. For the CDR3, the DNA is TGTGCCAGCAGAATGGGACAGTCAGCTAACTATGGCTACACCTTC. The chain combines TRBV6-1 with TRBJ1-2, with TRBD1 matching over 7 bases. Germline V gene data show CDR1 as MNHNS and CDR2 as SASEGT. CDR3 size: 15 residues. Losses at the gene ends were 6 bases for V and 0 bases for J; bases not matched to a gene: 7.

This chain joins TRBV7-5 and TRBJ1-6; TRBD1 reflects the table's D call only, with no check against the DNA. TRBV7-5 is recorded as a pseudogene. The CDR3 has 15 amino acids. CDR3 in amino acids: CARSAPGQDNSPLHF. The CDR3 DNA sequence: TGTGCCAGAAGCGCCCCGGGACAGGATAATTCACCCCTCCACTTT.

This chain joins TRBV14 and TRBJ1-3; no clear D gene. Trimming removed 4 bases from V and 0 bases from J, with 13 bases in between. The V gene's germline CDR1 is SGHDN and CDR2 FVKESK. The CDR3 runs 16 residues. The DNA for the CDR3 is TGTGCCAGCAGCCTTGTCGCGGCGTTCTCTGGAAACACCATATATTTT. This gives the protein CASSLVAAFSGNTIYF.

V usage is TRBV7-9 and J usage is TRBJ1-1, with D hard to call. V was trimmed by 5 bases and J by 4 bases, leaving 17 bases between them. The CDR3 is 15 residues long. Germline V gives CDR1 SEHNR, CDR2 FQNEAQ (reference sequence). The CDR3 loop reads CASSPGRVEGTEAFF. As DNA, the CDR3 is TGTGCCAGCAGCCCCGGCCGGGTGGAGGGCACTGAAGCTTTCTTT.

The chain joins TRBV11-3 to TRBJ1-4; perhaps TRBD1 as D (5 bases). This CDR3 is 12 amino acids long. The ends were cut back, 2 bases at V and 7 bases at J, with 5 bases in the middle. Germline V gene data show CDR1 as SGHNT and CDR2 as YENEEA. This CDR3 is CASSLRGEKLFF. The CDR3 region has the DNA TGTGCCAGCAGCTTAAGGGGTGAAAAACTGTTTTTT.

The J gene is TRBJ2-5, the V gene TRBV14; D gene unclear. Trimming removed 2 bases at V and 5 bases at J, with 12 bases between. Germline CDR1 and CDR2: SGHDN and FVKESK. The CDR3 is made up of 14 amino acids. In nucleotides, the CDR3 is TGTGCCAGCAGCCAATCCCCTTTGTCGGAGACCCAGTACTTC. As protein: CASSQSPLSETQYF.

A few counts support this clone. The V and J genes are TRBV13 and TRBJ1-6; 7 bases line up with TRBD1. In germline, CDR1 is PRHDT, CDR2 FYEKMQ (reference sequence). The V gene end was trimmed by 0 bases and the J gene end by 10 bases; junction bases not matched to a gene: 3. The CDR3 runs to 14 residues. The CDR3 spells CASSLGTGQSPLHF. The CDR3 DNA reads TGTGCCAGCAGCTTAGGGACAGGGCAATCACCCCTCCACTTT.

This rearrangement joins TRBV10-1 to TRBJ1-2; no definite D call. Germline V lookup: CDR1 WNHNN, CDR2 SYGVQD (reference sequence). CDR3 size: 13 residues. Trimming stripped 3 bases from V and 3 bases from J, with 8 bases between. The DNA of the CDR3 is TGCGCCAGCAGTGATGGGCAGGACTATGGCTACACCTTC. Translation gives CASSDGQDYGYTF.

V gene TRBV4-2 combines with J gene TRBJ2-3; maybe TRBD2 (5 bases). V shed 1 base and J shed 2 bases, with 10 bases lying between them. Germline assignment: CDR1 LGHNA and CDR2 YNFKEQ. This CDR3 is built from 15 residues. CDR3 DNA: TGTGCCAGCAGCCAAGGACTAACCCTCACAGATACGCAGTATTTT. Translated: CASSQGLTLTDTQYF.

The rearrangement joins TRBV10-3 to TRBJ1-6; 11 bases are a match to TRBD1. The trim removed 4 bases at V and 7 bases at J, leaving 6 bases unmatched. Germline CDR1 is ENHRY and CDR2 is SYGVKD. The CDR3 runs to 16 residues. The CDR3 sequence: CAISGSGQGANSPLHF. The CDR3 DNA follows: TGTGCCATCAGTGGGTCTGGACAGGGGGCAAATTCACCCCTCCACTTT.

The rearrangement uses TRBV18 and TRBJ2-7, with D maybe TRBD1 (7 bases). V was trimmed by 3 bases and J by 6 bases, leaving 12 bases between them. The germline V gene encodes CDR1 KGHSH and CDR2 LQKENI. This CDR3 has 13 residues. CDR3 protein: CASSPRQGGEQYF. The CDR3 DNA reads as TGTGCCAGCTCACCTCGGCAGGGGGGCGAGCAGTACTTC. The entire variable domain, with the rest obtained from reference TRBV18 and TRBJ2-7, is as follows: NAGVMQNPRHLVRRRGQEARLRCSPMKGHSHVYWYRQLPEEGLKFMVYLQKENIIDESGMPKERFSAEFPKEGPSILRIQQVVRGDSAAYFCASSPRQGGEQYFGPGTRLTVT.

This clone came up a few times. The chain employs TRBV7-3 and TRBJ2-3, with 11 bases identical to TRBD2. Per the germline V gene, CDR1 is SGHTA and CDR2 is FQGTGA. The CDR3 sequence is 16 residues long. With V trimmed by 5 bases and J by 3 bases, 7 bases remained unmatched. CDR3: CASSPIAGGPTDTQYF. DNA of the CDR3: TGTGCCAGCAGCCCGATAGCGGGGGGGCCGACAGATACGCAGTATTTT.

The chain is built from TRBV29-1 and TRBJ1-1; weak D call: TRBD1 (5 bases). Germline V gene sequence: CDR1 SQVTM, CDR2 ANQGSEA. CDR3 length equals 11 residues. V was trimmed by 4 bases and J by 3 bases, leaving 6 bases between them. As DNA, the CDR3 is TGCAGCGTTGCCAGGGACACTGAAGCTTTCTTT. This encodes CSVARDTEAFF.